This TCR beta chain was captured in a study of T cell changes during pregnancy in multiple sclerosis. Assay: immunoSEQ multiplex PCR; the TCRdb copy retains only in-frame clones and omits some. In the table there are some 70,000 clones, around nine tenths of which are singletons. The sequence derives from a female donor in good health, enrolled as a control in a pregnancy study. Specimen: peripheral blood, collected after pregnancy.

Written as DNA, the CDR3 is TGTGCCAGCAGTGGCGGACAGGGACATGAAAAACTGTTTTTT. Translating it yields CASSGGQGHEKLFF. This sequence joins TRBV6-1 and TRBJ1-4, with 8 bases matching TRBD1. The V and J ends lost 4 bases and 6 bases, in that order; junction bases with no gene match: 4. The CDR3 spans 14 residues. Germline values: CDR1 MNHNS, CDR2 SASEGT.